These T cell receptor beta chains were read from a single sample in a study of cytomegalovirus exposure and HLA in healthy donors. Produced via immunoSEQ multiplex PCR; TCRdb's table is partial and in-frame only. The profile shows around 120,000 clones, about 81% of them singletons. Source material: PBMCs. The receptors here all came from a woman in her thirties or forties in good health and CMV-seropositive. Each CDR3 is given without its conserved first and last residue. D genes are given only for firm matches.

j_call: TRBJ2-7
v_call: TRBV28
d_call: TRBD2
cdr3_aa: ASKVTSGVYEQY

j_call: TRBJ2-7
v_call: TRBV9
d_call: TRBD2
cdr3_aa: ASSLREVPIYEQY

j_call: TRBJ2-5
v_call: TRBV15
d_call: TRBD2
cdr3_aa: ATSRGKTSETQY

j_call: TRBJ1-5
v_call: TRBV6-5
d_call: NA
cdr3_aa: ASSYRTSSQPQH

j_call: TRBJ2-5
v_call: TRBV7-7
d_call: NA
cdr3_aa: ASSLNNQETQY

j_call: TRBJ1-4
v_call: TRBV7-9
d_call: TRBD1
cdr3_aa: ASSLAWQGDEKLF

j_call: TRBJ2-7
v_call: TRBV27
d_call: NA
cdr3_aa: ASSLVRDYGEQY

j_call: TRBJ2-4
v_call: TRBV14
d_call: NA
cdr3_aa: ASSQESVPAKNIQY

j_call: TRBJ1-2
v_call: TRBV27
d_call: TRBD1
cdr3_aa: ASSLTGGGYGYT

j_call: TRBJ1-1
v_call: TRBV9
d_call: TRBD1
cdr3_aa: ASTRGGRERVDTEAF

j_call: TRBJ1-2
v_call: TRBV4-3
d_call: NA
cdr3_aa: ASSQDPGDSYGYT

j_call: TRBJ1-2
v_call: TRBV6-5
d_call: NA
cdr3_aa: ASSPAGYGYT

j_call: TRBJ2-2
v_call: TRBV6-1
d_call: NA
cdr3_aa: ASRGQGGNTGELF

j_call: TRBJ2-3
v_call: TRBV23-1
d_call: NA
cdr3_aa: ARRFLPTDTQY

j_call: TRBJ1-2
v_call: TRBV11-2
d_call: NA
cdr3_aa: ASSDLSSRPLGYT

j_call: TRBJ2-7
v_call: TRBV21-1
d_call: NA
cdr3_aa: ASSKGRTGSHEQY

j_call: TRBJ2-5
v_call: TRBV14
d_call: NA
cdr3_aa: ASSQGRETQY

j_call: TRBJ1-1
v_call: TRBV5-4
d_call: TRBD1
cdr3_aa: ASSLPFQGQGEAF

j_call: TRBJ2-7
v_call: TRBV13
d_call: NA
cdr3_aa: ASSPWEGVYEQY

j_call: TRBJ2-7
v_call: TRBV11-2
d_call: NA
cdr3_aa: ASSFKDPAGYSYEQY

j_call: TRBJ1-1
v_call: TRBV18
d_call: NA
cdr3_aa: ASSPQGGDTEAF

j_call: TRBJ1-5
v_call: TRBV28
d_call: NA
cdr3_aa: ASSLFLGGGSGNQPQH

j_call: TRBJ1-5
v_call: TRBV27
d_call: NA
cdr3_aa: ASSPHNQPQH

j_call: TRBJ2-3
v_call: TRBV11-2
d_call: NA
cdr3_aa: ASSPGTARPDTQY

j_call: TRBJ2-1
v_call: TRBV11-2
d_call: NA
cdr3_aa: ASSLAEGSYNEQF

j_call: TRBJ2-1
v_call: TRBV5-1
d_call: TRBD2
cdr3_aa: ASTVSGGYNEQF

j_call: TRBJ2-3
v_call: TRBV7-3
d_call: TRBD2
cdr3_aa: ASSLLAGDLDTQY

j_call: NA
v_call: TRBV5-8
d_call: NA
cdr3_aa: ASSPAPPTYEQY

j_call: TRBJ2-7
v_call: TRBV4-3
d_call: TRBD1
cdr3_aa: ASSQRGQGFEQY

j_call: TRBJ1-2
v_call: TRBV5-5
d_call: TRBD1
cdr3_aa: ASNSDRVGRGYT

j_call: TRBJ1-6
v_call: TRBV7-6
d_call: NA
cdr3_aa: ASSLEIGGSSYNSPLH

j_call: TRBJ1-6
v_call: TRBV10-2
d_call: NA
cdr3_aa: ASGGVNSPLH

j_call: TRBJ1-5
v_call: TRBV29-1
d_call: TRBD1
cdr3_aa: SVGTGINQPQH

j_call: TRBJ1-2
v_call: TRBV9
d_call: NA
cdr3_aa: ASSVTGIDGYT

j_call: TRBJ1-2
v_call: TRBV10-3
d_call: NA
cdr3_aa: AIAGGLGGYT

j_call: TRBJ1-1
v_call: TRBV28
d_call: TRBD1
cdr3_aa: ASPRDRGSLNTEAF

j_call: TRBJ2-1
v_call: TRBV19
d_call: NA
cdr3_aa: ASSIGAGSYNEQF

j_call: TRBJ2-3
v_call: TRBV5-4
d_call: NA
cdr3_aa: ASSRGVTDTQY

j_call: TRBJ1-2
v_call: TRBV29-1
d_call: NA
cdr3_aa: SVDTGPYGYT

j_call: TRBJ1-1
v_call: TRBV9
d_call: NA
cdr3_aa: ASSPLGGAGTEAF

j_call: TRBJ2-5
v_call: TRBV15
d_call: NA
cdr3_aa: ATSRLGGRETQY

j_call: TRBJ2-7
v_call: TRBV28
d_call: NA
cdr3_aa: ASRGAGTISYEQY

j_call: TRBJ2-5
v_call: TRBV13
d_call: TRBD2
cdr3_aa: ASSLGLFFSRLAGDKETQY

j_call: TRBJ1-2
v_call: TRBV25-1
d_call: TRBD1
cdr3_aa: ASSETGSSGYT

j_call: TRBJ1-1
v_call: TRBV9
d_call: NA
cdr3_aa: ASSVVTGTAGGKTF

j_call: TRBJ2-2
v_call: TRBV7-2
d_call: TRBD2
cdr3_aa: ASRLGASGMTGELF

j_call: TRBJ2-1
v_call: TRBV14
d_call: NA
cdr3_aa: ASSRSSRLRDEQF

j_call: TRBJ2-5
v_call: TRBV27
d_call: TRBD2
cdr3_aa: ASSTRTSGFGGETQY

j_call: TRBJ2-5
v_call: TRBV2
d_call: TRBD2
cdr3_aa: ASRKTSGEETQY

j_call: TRBJ2-2
v_call: TRBV5-4
d_call: TRBD1
cdr3_aa: ASSLGGQGAGELF

j_call: TRBJ1-1
v_call: TRBV29-1
d_call: NA
cdr3_aa: SVGRWPEAF

j_call: NA
v_call: TRBV10-3
d_call: NA
cdr3_aa: AISDNRDGNEQY

j_call: TRBJ1-1
v_call: TRBV19
d_call: NA
cdr3_aa: ASSTGRGNTEAF

j_call: TRBJ2-7
v_call: TRBV9
d_call: TRBD2
cdr3_aa: ASSVVPGGDRGEQY

j_call: TRBJ2-1
v_call: TRBV11-2
d_call: NA
cdr3_aa: ASSLIRGPYEQF

j_call: TRBJ2-7
v_call: TRBV2
d_call: TRBD2
cdr3_aa: ASTRLAGYEQY

j_call: TRBJ1-1
v_call: TRBV6-5
d_call: NA
cdr3_aa: ATRGVNTEAF